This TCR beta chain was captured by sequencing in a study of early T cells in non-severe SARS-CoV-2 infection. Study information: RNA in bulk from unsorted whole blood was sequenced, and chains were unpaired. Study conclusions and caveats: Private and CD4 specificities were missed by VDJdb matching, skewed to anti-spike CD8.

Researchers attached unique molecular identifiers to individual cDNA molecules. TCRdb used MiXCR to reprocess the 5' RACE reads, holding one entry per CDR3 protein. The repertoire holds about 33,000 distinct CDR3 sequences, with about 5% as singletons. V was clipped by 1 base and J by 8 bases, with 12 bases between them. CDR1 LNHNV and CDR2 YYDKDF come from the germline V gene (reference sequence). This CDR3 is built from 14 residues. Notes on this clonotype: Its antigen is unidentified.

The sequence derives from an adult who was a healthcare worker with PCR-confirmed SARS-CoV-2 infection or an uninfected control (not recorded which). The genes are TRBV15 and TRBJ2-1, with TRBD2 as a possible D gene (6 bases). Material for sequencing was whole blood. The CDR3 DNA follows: TGTGCCACCAGCAGAGTCCCGGGGGTGTATGAGCAGTTCTTC. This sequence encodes CATSRVPGVYEQFF.